This T cell receptor (beta chain) is drawn from a study of T cells in Graves' hyperthyroidism and ophthalmopathy. Whole-study context: Pretreatment peripheral blood was obtained at initial diagnosis.

This clonotype showed up many times. Researchers took RNA transcripts and amplified the TCR beta CDR3 regions from them. With the HTBI primer set, the TCR CDR3 went through a first round of RT-PCR. Via MiXCR, TCRdb re-called the multiplex PCR reads, giving one row per CDR3 protein. Of 650,000 to 850,000 distinct CDR3 sequences listed, 15% to 20% are singletons. Not enrolled were patients with uncontrolled infection, other autoimmune disease, pregnancy or lactation. V dropped 4 bases and J dropped 0; count of bases not matched to a gene: 11. Germline-derived CDR1 and CDR2 are LGHDT and YNNKEL (reference sequence). The CDR3 length is 17 residues.

The sample taken for sequencing was blood. The source of this sequence is a woman between 45 and 60 years old with Graves' hyperthyroidism that later progressed to Graves' ophthalmopathy. V and J are TRBV3-1 and TRBJ1-2; 7 nucleotides match TRBD1. This CDR3 reads CASSREEWTGSNYGYTF. CDR3 sequence (DNA): TGTGCCAGCAGCCGAGAAGAATGGACAGGATCTAACTATGGCTACACCTTC.